The sequence of this T cell receptor (beta chain) was determined in a study of tumor-infiltrating lymphocytes in primary liver carcinoma. Regarding the study as a whole: Overlap in tumor-adjacent and tumor-blood pairs fell below that of tumor region pairs.

Trimming took off 10 bases at V and 7 bases at J, with 16 bases between the two ends. CDR3 size: 12 residues. Without any cell sorting, about 18-31 mg of bulk tissue yielded co-extracted RNA and DNA. Enrolled patients were chronically infected with HBV and treatment-naive. On this clonotype itself: The antigen is unknown.

A constant-region primer served to make TCR beta cDNA from roughly 480 ng total RNA. ARM-PCR, slightly modified, supplied the TCR beta libraries through three nested multiplex PCR rounds. With TRBV1-TRBV30 forward primers and a C-beta reverse primer, the first two PCR rounds were run for roughly 9 cycles each. Each CDR3 protein gets one entry after TCRdb re-called the multiplex PCR reads with MiXCR. The sample shows approximately 24,000 distinct CDR3 sequences, around 84% of them seen only once. J is TRBJ1-2 and V is TRBV12-3 or TRBV12-4; D unresolved. Sequenced sample: liver tumor tissue from sampling region 3. Noted subset: tumor region T3, left-lateral pole. This sequence was found in a man aged 35 to 55 with primary liver carcinoma and hepatitis B virus infection. The CDR3: CANRLPPRGYTF. CDR3 bases: TGTGCCAATAGGCTACCCCCCCGTGGCTACACCTTC.